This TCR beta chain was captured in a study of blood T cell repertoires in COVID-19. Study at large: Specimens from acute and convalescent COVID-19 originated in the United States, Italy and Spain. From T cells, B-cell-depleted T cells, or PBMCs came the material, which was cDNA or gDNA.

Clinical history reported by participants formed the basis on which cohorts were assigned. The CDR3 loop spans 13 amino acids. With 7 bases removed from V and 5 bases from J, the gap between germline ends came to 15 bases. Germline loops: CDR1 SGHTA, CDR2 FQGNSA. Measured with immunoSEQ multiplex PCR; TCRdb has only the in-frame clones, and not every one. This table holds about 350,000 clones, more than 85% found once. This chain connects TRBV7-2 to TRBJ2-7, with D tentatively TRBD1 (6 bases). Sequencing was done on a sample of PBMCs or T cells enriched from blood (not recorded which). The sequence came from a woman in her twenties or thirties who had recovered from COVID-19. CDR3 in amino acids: CASTGQPRNEQYF. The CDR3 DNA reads TGTGCCAGCACCGGACAGCCCAGAAACGAGCAGTACTTC. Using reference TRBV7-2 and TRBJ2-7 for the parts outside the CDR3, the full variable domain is GAGVSQSPSNKVTEKGKDVELRCDPISGHTALYWYRQSLGQGLEFLIYFQGNSAPDKSGLPSDRFSAERTGGSVSTLTIQRTQQEDSAVYLCASTGQPRNEQYFGPGTRLTVT.